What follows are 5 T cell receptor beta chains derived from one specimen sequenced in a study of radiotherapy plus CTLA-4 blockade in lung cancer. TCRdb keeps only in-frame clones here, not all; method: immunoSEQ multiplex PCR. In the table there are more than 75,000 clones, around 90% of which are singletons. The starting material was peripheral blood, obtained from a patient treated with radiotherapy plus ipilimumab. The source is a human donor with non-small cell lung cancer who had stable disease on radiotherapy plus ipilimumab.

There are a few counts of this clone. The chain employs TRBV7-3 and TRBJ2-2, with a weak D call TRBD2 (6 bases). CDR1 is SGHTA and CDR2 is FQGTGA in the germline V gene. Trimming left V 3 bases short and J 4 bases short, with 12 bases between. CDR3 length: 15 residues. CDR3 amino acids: CASSFGGKGTGELFF. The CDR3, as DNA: TGTGCCAGCAGCTTTGGAGGGAAGGGCACCGGGGAGCTGTTTTTT.

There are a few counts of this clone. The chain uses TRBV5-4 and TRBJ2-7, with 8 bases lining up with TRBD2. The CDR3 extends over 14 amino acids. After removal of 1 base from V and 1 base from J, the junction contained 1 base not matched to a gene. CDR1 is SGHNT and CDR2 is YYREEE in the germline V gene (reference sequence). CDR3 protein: CASSLTSGSYEQYF. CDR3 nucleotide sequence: TGTGCCAGCAGCTTGACTAGCGGTTCCTACGAGCAGTACTTC.

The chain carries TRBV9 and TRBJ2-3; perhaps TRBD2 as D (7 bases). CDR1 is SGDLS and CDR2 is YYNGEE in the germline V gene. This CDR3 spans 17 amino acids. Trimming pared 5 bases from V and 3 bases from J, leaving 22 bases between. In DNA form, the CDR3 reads TGTGCCAGCAGGGCGCCGAGGACGGGGGGCGCGACAGATACGCAGTATTTT. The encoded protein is CASRAPRTGGATDTQYF.

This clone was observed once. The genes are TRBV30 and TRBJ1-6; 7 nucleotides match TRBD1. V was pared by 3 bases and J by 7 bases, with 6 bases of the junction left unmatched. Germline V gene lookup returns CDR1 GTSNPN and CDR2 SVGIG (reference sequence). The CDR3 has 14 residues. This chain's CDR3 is CAWREGQLNSPLHF. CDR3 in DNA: TGTGCCTGGAGAGAGGGACAGTTGAATTCACCCCTCCACTTT.

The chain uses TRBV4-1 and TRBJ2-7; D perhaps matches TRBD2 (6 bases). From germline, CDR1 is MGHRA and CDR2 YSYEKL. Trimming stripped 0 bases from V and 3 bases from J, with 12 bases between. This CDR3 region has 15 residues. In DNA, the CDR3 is TGCGCCAGCAGCCAAGATCGGGGACTGAACTACGAGCAGTACTTC. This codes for CASSQDRGLNYEQYF.